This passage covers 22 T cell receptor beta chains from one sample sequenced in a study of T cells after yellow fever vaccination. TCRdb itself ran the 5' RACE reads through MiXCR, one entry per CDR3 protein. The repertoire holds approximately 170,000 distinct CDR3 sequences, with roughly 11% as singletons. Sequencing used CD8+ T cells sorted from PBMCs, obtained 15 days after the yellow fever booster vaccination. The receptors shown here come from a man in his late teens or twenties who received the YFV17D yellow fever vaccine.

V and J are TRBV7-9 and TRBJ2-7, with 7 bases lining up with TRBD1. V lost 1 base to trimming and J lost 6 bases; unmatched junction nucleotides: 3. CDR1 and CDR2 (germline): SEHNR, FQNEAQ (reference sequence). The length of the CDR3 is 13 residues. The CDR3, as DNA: TGTGCCAGCAGCTTAGAGGACAGGCGCGAGCAGTACTTC. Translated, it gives CASSLEDRREQYF.

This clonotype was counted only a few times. Here the CDR3 reads CASSGGGQTQYF. CDR3 coding DNA: TGTGCCAGCAGCGGAGGGGGTCAGACCCAGTACTTC. The genes are TRBV7-9 and TRBJ2-5; D is perhaps TRBD1 or TRBD2 (6 bases each). Germline V gene lookup returns CDR1 SEHNR and CDR2 FQNEAQ (reference sequence). CDR3 size: 12 residues. The V and J ends lost 5 bases and 6 bases respectively, with 10 bases between them.

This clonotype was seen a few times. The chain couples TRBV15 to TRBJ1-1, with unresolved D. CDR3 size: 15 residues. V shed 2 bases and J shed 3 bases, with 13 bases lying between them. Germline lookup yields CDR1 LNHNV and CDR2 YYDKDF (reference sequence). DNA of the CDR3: TGTGCCACCAGCAGACCTCGGACGGTAGACACTGAAGCTTTCTTT. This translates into CATSRPRTVDTEAFF.

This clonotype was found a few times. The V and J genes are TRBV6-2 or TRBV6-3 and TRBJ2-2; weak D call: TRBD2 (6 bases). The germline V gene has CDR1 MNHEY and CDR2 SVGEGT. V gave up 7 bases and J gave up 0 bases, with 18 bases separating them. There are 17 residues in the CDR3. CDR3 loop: CASIKVEGYANTGELFF. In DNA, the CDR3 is TGTGCCAGCATCAAAGTGGAGGGGTATGCGAACACCGGGGAGCTGTTTTTT.

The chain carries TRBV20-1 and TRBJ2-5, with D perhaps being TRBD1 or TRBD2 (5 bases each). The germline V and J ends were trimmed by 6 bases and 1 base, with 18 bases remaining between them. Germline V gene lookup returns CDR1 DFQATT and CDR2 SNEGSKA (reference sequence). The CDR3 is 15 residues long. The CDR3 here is CSADLVGEIQETQYF. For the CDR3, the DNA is TGCAGTGCCGACCTGGTGGGGGAGATCCAAGAGACCCAGTACTTC.

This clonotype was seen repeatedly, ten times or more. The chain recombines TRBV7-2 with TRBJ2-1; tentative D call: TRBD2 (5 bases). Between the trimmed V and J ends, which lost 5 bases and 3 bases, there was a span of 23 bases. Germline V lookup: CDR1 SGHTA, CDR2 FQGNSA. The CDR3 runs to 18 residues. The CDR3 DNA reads TGTGCCAGCAGCGATATAAACGGTGGCGGGCTTTACTACAATGAGCAGTTCTTC. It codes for CASSDINGGGLYYNEQFF. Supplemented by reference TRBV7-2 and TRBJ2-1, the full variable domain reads GAGVSQSPSNKVTEKGKDVELRCDPISGHTALYWYRQSLGQGLEFLIYFQGNSAPDKSGLPSDRFSAERTGGSVSTLTIQRTQQEDSAVYLCASSDINGGGLYYNEQFFGPGTRLTVL.

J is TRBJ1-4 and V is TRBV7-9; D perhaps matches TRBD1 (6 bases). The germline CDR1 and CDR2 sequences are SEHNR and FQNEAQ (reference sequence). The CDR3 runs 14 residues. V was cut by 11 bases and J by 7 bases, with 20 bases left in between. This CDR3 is CAGQQGSGVEKLFF. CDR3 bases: TGTGCCGGCCAACAGGGTTCGGGCGTTGAAAAACTGTTTTTT.

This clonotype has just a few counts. This CDR3 reads CASRKPGTVSYNEQFF. DNA of the CDR3: TGTGCCAGTAGGAAGCCCGGGACGGTTTCCTACAATGAGCAGTTCTTC. This sequence joins TRBV19 and TRBJ2-1, with D perhaps matching TRBD1 or TRBD2 (5 bases each). The CDR3 has 16 residues. CDR1 and CDR2 from the germline V gene are LNHDA and SQIVND (reference sequence). V lost 6 bases, J lost 1 base, and 16 bases lay in between.

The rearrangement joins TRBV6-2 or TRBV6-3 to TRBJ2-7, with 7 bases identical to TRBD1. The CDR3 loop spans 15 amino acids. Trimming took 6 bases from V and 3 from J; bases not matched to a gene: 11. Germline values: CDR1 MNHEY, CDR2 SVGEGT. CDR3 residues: CASSPLRGLFYEQYF. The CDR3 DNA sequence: TGTGCCAGCAGCCCCCTCAGGGGGTTGTTCTACGAGCAGTACTTC.

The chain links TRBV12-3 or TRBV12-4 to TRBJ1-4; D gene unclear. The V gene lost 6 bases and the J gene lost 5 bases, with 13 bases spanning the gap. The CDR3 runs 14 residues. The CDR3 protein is CASSRYLANEKLFF. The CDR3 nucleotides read TGTGCCAGCAGCCGATATTTGGCAAATGAAAAACTGTTTTTT.

CDR3 nucleotide sequence: TGTGCCAGCAGTTATGGGCCTTCCGGCCAAGCGGGGCAGTTCTTC. This sequence encodes CASSYGPSGQAGQFF. The rearrangement joins TRBV6-5 to TRBJ2-1, with a tentative D call TRBD2 (6 bases). Trimming left V 3 bases short and J 12 bases short, with 21 bases between. Germline values: CDR1 MNHEY, CDR2 SVGAGI. The CDR3 consists of 15 residues.

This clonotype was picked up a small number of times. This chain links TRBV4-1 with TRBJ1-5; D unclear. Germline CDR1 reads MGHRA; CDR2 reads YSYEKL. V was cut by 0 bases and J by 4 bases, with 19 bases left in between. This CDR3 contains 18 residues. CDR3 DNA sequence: TGCGCCAGCAGCCAAGAAGTTGCTGGACCGGGCCGTAATCAGCCCCAGCATTTT. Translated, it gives CASSQEVAGPGRNQPQHF.

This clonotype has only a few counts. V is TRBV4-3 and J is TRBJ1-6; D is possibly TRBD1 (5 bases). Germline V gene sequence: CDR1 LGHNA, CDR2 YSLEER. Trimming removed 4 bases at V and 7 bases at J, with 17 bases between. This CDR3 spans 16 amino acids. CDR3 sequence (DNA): TGCGCCAGCAGCCCGGTGGCTGGGGGAGGGAATTCACCCCTCCACTTT. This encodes CASSPVAGGGNSPLHF.

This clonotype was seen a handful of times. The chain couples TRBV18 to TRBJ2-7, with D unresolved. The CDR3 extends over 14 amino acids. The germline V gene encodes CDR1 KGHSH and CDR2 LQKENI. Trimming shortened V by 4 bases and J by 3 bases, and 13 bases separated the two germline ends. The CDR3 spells CASSHAGSFYEQYV. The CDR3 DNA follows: TGTGCCAGCTCACACGCCGGGTCATTCTACGAGCAGTACGTC.

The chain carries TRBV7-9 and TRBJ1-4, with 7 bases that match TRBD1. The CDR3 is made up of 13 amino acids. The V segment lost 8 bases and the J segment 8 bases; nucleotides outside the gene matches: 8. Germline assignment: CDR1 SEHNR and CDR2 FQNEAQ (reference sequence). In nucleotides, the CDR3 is TGTGCCAGCGAAAGACAGGGTTACGAAAAACTGTTTTTT. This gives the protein CASERQGYEKLFF.

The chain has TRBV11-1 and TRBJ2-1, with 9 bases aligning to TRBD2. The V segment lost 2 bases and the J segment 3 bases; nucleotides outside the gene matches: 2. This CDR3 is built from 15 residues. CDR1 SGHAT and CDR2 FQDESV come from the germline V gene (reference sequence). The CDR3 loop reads CASSLIAGDYNEQFF. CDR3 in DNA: TGTGCCAGCAGCTTAATAGCGGGGGACTACAATGAGCAGTTCTTC. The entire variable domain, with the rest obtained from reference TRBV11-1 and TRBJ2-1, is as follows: EAEVAQSPRYKITEKSQAVAFWCDPISGHATLYWYRQILGQGPELLVQFQDESVVDDSQLPKDRFSAERLKGVDSTLKIQPAELGDSAMYLCASSLIAGDYNEQFFGPGTRLTVL.

The CDR3 bases are TGTGCCAGCAGCCCCGGGGCGGGTCTTTCCAACAATGAGCAGTTCTTC. This sequence encodes CASSPGAGLSNNEQFF. This chain joins TRBV6-5 and TRBJ2-1, with D perhaps being TRBD1 or TRBD2 (5 bases each). This CDR3 comprises 16 residues. Trimming left V 6 bases short and J 5 bases short, with 20 bases between. Germline-derived CDR1 and CDR2 are MNHEY and SVGAGI.

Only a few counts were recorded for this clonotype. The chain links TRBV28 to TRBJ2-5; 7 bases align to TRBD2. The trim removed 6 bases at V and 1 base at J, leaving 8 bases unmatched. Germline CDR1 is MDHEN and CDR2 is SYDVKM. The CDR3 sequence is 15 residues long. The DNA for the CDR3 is TGTGCCAGCAGCTTCCCTAGCGGAATCCAAGAGACCCAGTACTTC. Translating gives CASSFPSGIQETQYF.

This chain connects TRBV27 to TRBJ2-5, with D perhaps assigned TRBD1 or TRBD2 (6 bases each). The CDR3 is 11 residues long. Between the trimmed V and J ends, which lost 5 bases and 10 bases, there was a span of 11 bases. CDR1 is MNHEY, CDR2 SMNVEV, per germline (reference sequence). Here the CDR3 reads CASSPGGHQYF. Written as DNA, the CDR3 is TGTGCCAGCAGTCCTGGGGGGCACCAGTACTTC.

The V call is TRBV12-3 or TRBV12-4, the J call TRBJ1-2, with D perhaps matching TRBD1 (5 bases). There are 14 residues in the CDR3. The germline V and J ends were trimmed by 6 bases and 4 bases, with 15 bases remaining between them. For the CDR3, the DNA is TGTGCCAGCAGCGACCTTCAGGGTGCCTATGGCTACACCTTC. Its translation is CASSDLQGAYGYTF.

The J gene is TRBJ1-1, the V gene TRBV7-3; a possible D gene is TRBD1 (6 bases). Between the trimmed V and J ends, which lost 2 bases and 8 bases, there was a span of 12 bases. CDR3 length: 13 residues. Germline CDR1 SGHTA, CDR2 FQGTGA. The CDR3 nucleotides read TGTGCCAGCAGCTTAGGGCCAGGGGAGGAAGCTTTCTTT. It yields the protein CASSLGPGEEAFF.

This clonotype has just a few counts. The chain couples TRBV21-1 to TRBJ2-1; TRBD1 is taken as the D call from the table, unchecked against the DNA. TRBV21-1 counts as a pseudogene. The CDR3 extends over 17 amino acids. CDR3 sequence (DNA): TGTGCCAGCAGCATCCGGGACACCCTAGGGGGGTACAATGAGCAGTTCTTC. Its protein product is CASSIRDTLGGYNEQFF.